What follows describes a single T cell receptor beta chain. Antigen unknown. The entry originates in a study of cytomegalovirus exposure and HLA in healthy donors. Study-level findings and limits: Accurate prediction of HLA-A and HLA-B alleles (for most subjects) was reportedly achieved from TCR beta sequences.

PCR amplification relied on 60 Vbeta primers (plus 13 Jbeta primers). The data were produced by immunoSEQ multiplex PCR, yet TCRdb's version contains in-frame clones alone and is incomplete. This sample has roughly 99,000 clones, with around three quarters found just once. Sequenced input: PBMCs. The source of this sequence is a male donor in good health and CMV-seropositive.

Here the CDR3 reads CASSLQTTSGGGNEQFF. The CDR3 region has the DNA TGTGCCAGCAGCTTACAAACGACTAGCGGGGGGGGAAATGAGCAGTTCTTC. The chain employs TRBV5-4 and TRBJ2-1; TRBD2 aligns across 14 bases. This CDR3 comprises 17 residues. The V gene end was trimmed by 2 bases and the J gene end by 7 bases; junction bases not matched to a gene: 8. Germline V gives CDR1 SGHNT, CDR2 YYREEE (reference sequence).